This T cell receptor beta chain appears in the sequencing data of a study of cytomegalovirus exposure and HLA in healthy donors. Researchers ran the PCR with 60 Vbeta and 13 Jbeta primers. Assay used: immunoSEQ multiplex PCR; TCRdb lists only in-frame clones, some missing. Of about 200,000 clones listed, about 90% are singletons. Turning to this clone: Its antigen is undetermined.

Whole-study results and caveats: CMV serostatus was the sole immune exposure information available. Per published accounts, TCR beta sequences correctly predicted the HLA-A and HLA-B alleles of most subjects.

Germline CDR1 reads SEHNR; CDR2 reads FQNEAQ (reference sequence). The V end was cut by 5 bases, the J end by 4 bases, with 17 bases between. The CDR3 covers 15 residues. This sequence was found in a boy aged 2-9 years in good health and CMV-seronegative. The sequencing sample was made of PBMCs. The gene calls are TRBV7-9 and TRBJ2-5, with D possibly being TRBD1 (6 bases). The CDR3 region has the DNA TGTGCCAGCAGCCCCCAGGCGCGAGGGGGAGAGACCCAGTACTTC. It translates to CASSPQARGGETQYF.